A selection of T cell receptor beta chains follows, all from one sample in a study of cytomegalovirus exposure and HLA in healthy donors. Repertoires were generated with immunoSEQ multiplex PCR, while TCRdb's copy carries only in-frame clones and drops some. The table shows 95,000 to 150,000 clones, with 70% to 90% occurring only once. Sequencing was done on a sample of PBMCs. These receptors originate from a woman in her late teens or twenties in good health and CMV-seropositive. CDR3s include the opening cysteine and the closing phenylalanine or tryptophan. A D gene is named only where the DNA matches it firmly. The size entry is marked missing in some rows and otherwise reads once, few, many or a size class.

d_gene	v_gene	j_gene	abundance	CDR3nt	CDR3aa
NA	TRBV5-1	TRBJ2-1	NA	TGCGCCAGCAGCCCCAATGCTGTTGCGCGGCCCCGACAGTTCTTC	CASSPNAVARPRQFF
NA	TRBV11-3	TRBJ2-1	NA	TGTGCCAGCAGCTGGAGTGATGAGCAGTTCTTC	CASSWSDEQFF
TRBD1	TRBV7-9	TRBJ1-5	NA	TGTGCCAGCAGCCCGGAAACCGGGACAGGGGGCAATCAGCCCCAGCATTTT	CASSPETGTGGNQPQHF
NA	TRBV28	TRBJ2-5	NA	TGTGCCAGCAGTTTAACACCCCAAGAGACCCAGTACTTC	CASSLTPQETQYF
TRBD1	TRBV7-9	TRBJ1-2	few	TGTGCCAGCAGCAAGGGACAGGACCACTATGGCTACACCTTC	CASSKGQDHYGYTF
NA	TRBV19	TRBJ1-3	NA	TGTGCCAGTAGTATAGCAGGGAACCCTGGAAACACCATATATTTT	CASSIAGNPGNTIYF
TRBD2	TRBV5-4	TRBJ2-5	NA	TGTGCCAGCAGTTCGGCTAGCGGGGGACCGGGGACCCAGTACTTC	CASSSASGGPGTQYF
NA	TRBV27	TRBJ1-5	NA	TGTGCCAGCAGTCAAGAGGAGGACAATCAGCCCCAGCATTTT	CASSQEEDNQPQHF
NA	TRBV28	TRBJ2-3	NA	TGTGCCAGCAGTTTTAAAGATACGCAGTATTTT	CASSFKDTQYF
TRBD1	TRBV2	TRBJ1-5	NA	TGTGCCAGCAGCGAGCCCGGGACAGTCAATCAGCCCCAGCATTTT	CASSEPGTVNQPQHF
TRBD1	TRBV30	TRBJ1-2	NA	TGTGCCTGGGGGGGACAGGGGGCGAAGGGCGACTATGGCTACACCTTC	CAWGGQGAKGDYGYTF
TRBD1	TRBV23-1	TRBJ2-7	NA	TGCGCCAGCAGACCGACAGGGGCTGACGAGCAGTACTTC	CASRPTGADEQYF
NA	TRBV5-1	TRBJ1-3	NA	TGCGCCAGCAGCCACTTGGGTTCAGGATCTGGAAACACCATATATTTT	CASSHLGSGSGNTIYF
TRBD2	TRBV30	TRBJ2-7	NA	TGTGCCTGGAGAACTAGCGGGAGAGGGTGGGAGCAGTACTTC	CAWRTSGRGWEQYF
NA	TRBV9	TRBJ2-1	NA	TGTGCCAGCAGCGTAGTGGGCTGGGAGCAGTTCTTC	CASSVVGWEQFF
TRBD1	TRBV7-9	TRBJ1-2	NA	TGTGCCAGCAGCCGCTCGGACAGGGACGGCTACACCTTC	CASSRSDRDGYTF
NA	TRBV14	TRBJ2-2	NA	TGTGCCAGCAGCCCCACAGTTACCGGGGAGCTGTTTTTT	CASSPTVTGELFF
NA	TRBV5-6	TRBJ2-7	NA	TGTGCCAGCAGCATCAGGGGACGCCTTTTCTACGAGCAGTACTTC	CASSIRGRLFYEQYF